The 16 T cell receptor beta chains reported below all come from one sample, sequenced in a study of blood T cell repertoires in COVID-19. Sequencing used immunoSEQ multiplex PCR; TCRdb keeps in-frame clones, though not all of them. The repertoire consists of approximately 280,000 clones, with roughly 87% occurring once and the leading ten covering around 5.8%. Source material: PBMCs or T cells enriched from blood (not recorded which). Receptors originate from a woman aged 35 to 49 who had recovered from COVID-19.

The rearrangement joins TRBV27 to TRBJ2-6; D gene ambiguous. Germline values: CDR1 MNHEY, CDR2 SMNVEV (reference sequence). The CDR3 runs 14 residues. V lost 6 bases, J lost 1 base, and 7 bases lay in between. The CDR3 DNA reads as TGTGCCAGCAGCCACAAGTCTGGGGCCAACGTCCTGACTTTC. This codes for CASSHKSGANVLTF.

This chain uses TRBV7-8 with TRBJ2-1; 10 bases line up with TRBD1. There are 15 residues in the CDR3. V shed 7 bases, J shed 9 bases, and the junction held 12 bases outside the gene matches. Germline loops: CDR1 SGHVS, CDR2 FQNEAQ. CDR3 region: CASTSRPGQGSEQFF. CDR3 coding DNA: TGTGCCAGCACCTCGCGTCCGGGACAGGGGAGTGAGCAGTTCTTC.

The chain combines TRBV7-9 with TRBJ2-5; a weak D match, TRBD1 (6 bases). V lost 3 bases to trimming and J lost 1 base, with 24 bases between them. Germline-derived CDR1 and CDR2 are SEHNR and FQNEAQ (reference sequence). This CDR3 comprises 19 residues. CDR3 nucleotides: TGTGCCAGCAGCTTTAGGGCATACCGGGACACGAGATTCCAAGAGACCCAGTACTTC. The encoded protein is CASSFRAYRDTRFQETQYF.

This clone came up a few times. The chain is built from TRBV19 and TRBJ2-1, with D perhaps TRBD1 (5 bases). The V and J ends lost 6 bases and 2 bases respectively, with 14 bases between them. The CDR3 has 15 amino acids. CDR1 LNHDA and CDR2 SQIVND come from the germline V gene (reference sequence). The CDR3 sequence: CASRQKDSPYNEQFF. For the CDR3, the DNA is TGTGCCAGTAGACAAAAAGACAGCCCCTACAATGAGCAGTTCTTC. Looking up the rest from reference TRBV19 and TRBJ2-1 gives the full variable domain: DGGITQSPKYLFRKEGQNVTLSCEQNLNHDAMYWYRQDPGQGLRLIYYSQIVNDFQKGDIAEGYSVSREKKESFPLTVTSAQKNPTAFYLCASRQKDSPYNEQFFGPGTRLTVL.

This chain connects TRBV15 to TRBJ2-1; possible D gene TRBD2, 5 bases. CDR1 LNHNV and CDR2 YYDKDF come from the germline V gene (reference sequence). Trimming pared 3 bases from V and 8 bases from J, leaving 11 bases between. This CDR3 has 13 residues. The CDR3, as DNA: TGTGCCACCAGCAGTGGGCTAGCCTATGAGCAGTTCTTC. It specifies CATSSGLAYEQFF.

V is TRBV7-2 and J is TRBJ2-1, with 7 nucleotides matching TRBD1. Germline values: CDR1 SGHTA, CDR2 FQGNSA. The CDR3 has 13 residues. Trimming at V came to 3 bases and at J to 8 bases, leaving 4 bases not matched to a gene. CDR3 nucleotide sequence: TGTGCCAGCAGCTTGGGGCAGGGGGATGAGCAGTTCTTC. This gives the protein CASSLGQGDEQFF.

This CDR3 reads CASTAGLQNNEQFF. CDR3 DNA sequence: TGTGCCAGCACCGCGGGACTGCAAAACAATGAGCAGTTCTTC. The chain carries TRBV5-4 and TRBJ2-1; possible D gene TRBD2, 6 bases. V was clipped by 6 bases and J by 5 bases, with 15 bases between them. Germline loops: CDR1 SGHNT, CDR2 YYREEE (reference sequence). The CDR3 has 14 residues.

The V gene is TRBV6-2 or TRBV6-3, the J gene TRBJ2-2; possibly TRBD1 for D (6 bases). The V gene's germline CDR1 is MNHEY and CDR2 SVGEGT. V was cut by 5 bases and J by 6 bases, with 10 bases left in between. This CDR3 contains 13 residues. The CDR3: CASSLRQAGELFF. The CDR3 DNA reads TGTGCCAGCAGTCTAAGACAGGCCGGGGAGCTGTTTTTT.

The rearrangement joins TRBV11-3 to TRBJ2-1; tentative D call: TRBD2 (5 bases). The V gene lost 0 bases and the J gene lost 9 bases, with 6 bases spanning the gap. The CDR3 consists of 12 residues. The germline CDR1 and CDR2 sequences are SGHNT and YENEEA. The CDR3 region is CASSLDRGEQFF. For the CDR3, the DNA is TGTGCCAGCAGCTTAGATCGGGGTGAGCAGTTCTTC.

The chain recombines TRBV2 with TRBJ1-2; the D gene is possibly TRBD1 (6 bases). Germline-derived CDR1 and CDR2 are SNHLY and FYNNEI. Trimming removed 4 bases at V and 4 bases at J, with 10 bases between. The CDR3 consists of 13 residues. This CDR3 reads CASSGTALYGYTF. In DNA, the CDR3 is TGTGCCAGCAGTGGGACAGCTCTCTATGGCTACACCTTC.

The chain links TRBV4-2 to TRBJ2-2; 10 bases are a match to TRBD2. The germline CDR1 and CDR2 sequences are LGHNA and YNFKEQ. Trimming at V came to 6 bases and at J to 0 bases, leaving 7 bases not matched to a gene. The CDR3 runs 17 residues. DNA of the CDR3: TGTGCCAGCAGTCTTTTAGCGGGAGGAACGAACACCGGGGAGCTGTTTTTT. Its protein is CASSLLAGGTNTGELFF.

The chain joins TRBV20-1 to TRBJ2-6, with TRBD2 identical over 13 bases. Trimming took 3 bases from V and 0 from J; bases not matched to a gene: 5. The CDR3 length is 18 residues. Germline V gene lookup returns CDR1 DFQATT and CDR2 SNEGSKA (reference sequence). CDR3 bases: TGCAGTGCTAGTGGAACTAGCGGGAGGGTCTCTGGGGCCAACGTCCTGACTTTC. Amino acid sequence: CSASGTSGRVSGANVLTF.

This chain joins TRBV5-1 and TRBJ2-7; 10 bases agree with TRBD1. The CDR3 is 14 residues long. CDR1 and CDR2 from the germline V gene are SGHRS and YFSETQ. V lost 4 bases, J lost 6 bases, and 7 bases stayed unmatched. CDR3 nucleotide sequence: TGCGCCAGCAGCCCCGGACAGGGGGGAGGCGAGCAGTACTTC. Encoded protein: CASSPGQGGGEQYF.

The chain carries TRBV9 and TRBJ1-6; D unresolved. The CDR3 runs 14 residues. The V and J ends lost 0 bases and 7 bases respectively, with 8 bases between them. In germline, CDR1 is SGDLS, CDR2 YYNGEE. This CDR3 is CASSVVAENSPLHF. CDR3 in DNA: TGTGCCAGCAGCGTAGTGGCCGAAAATTCACCCCTCCACTTT.

This sequence joins TRBV28 and TRBJ1-2; no definite D call. The CDR3 has 13 amino acids. Trimming took 3 bases from V and 7 from J, leaving 12 bases between them. In germline, CDR1 is MDHEN, CDR2 SYDVKM. The CDR3 sequence is CASSFARHSGYTF. The CDR3 bases are TGTGCCAGCAGTTTTGCCCGACATAGTGGCTACACCTTC.

This chain joins TRBV11-2 and TRBJ2-7; 10 positions match TRBD2. The V and J ends lost 3 bases and 7 bases, in that order; junction bases with no gene match: 18. Germline loops: CDR1 SGHAT, CDR2 FQNNGV. The CDR3 consists of 18 residues. The CDR3 DNA reads TGTGCCAGCAGCTTCGCCCCCTCGCGTCTAGCGGGAGTGGAGGAGCAGTACTTC. It yields the protein CASSFAPSRLAGVEEQYF.